A selection of T cell receptor beta chains follows, all from one sample in a study of identical twins. TCRdb re-called the 5' RACE reads with MiXCR, one entry per CDR3 protein. The table includes 450,000 or so distinct CDR3 sequences, 20% to 25% detected once. These records were also assigned to another study, of T cells expressing NK-cell markers.

Material: CD4+ T cells sorted from blood. The receptors originated from a woman under 30 in good health. The conserved cysteine and the conserved F or W are not part of the CDR3 here.

v_gene,j_gene,CDR3aa
TRBV27,TRBJ2-1,ASSDGTDSYNEQF
TRBV7-2,TRBJ2-5,ASTLLGGVETQY
TRBV12-3/TRBV12-4,TRBJ1-1,ASRKTGILNTEAF
TRBV7-2,TRBJ1-6,ASSLAGGPNNSPLH
TRBV5-1,TRBJ2-7,ASSIDGRAYEQY
TRBV6-1,TRBJ2-1,ASSRGTNYNEQF
TRBV20-1,TRBJ2-3,SARVGGGPWSGTDTQY
TRBV20-1,TRBJ2-5,SAKPGTGKETQY
TRBV7-2,TRBJ2-1,ASSVQVLSDEQF
TRBV5-1,TRBJ2-7,ASTGSGRALPSEQY